This T cell receptor beta chain stems from a study of blood T cell repertoires in COVID-19 (TCRdb year 2020). Regarding the complete study: Samples covering the acute and convalescent phases of COVID-19 were provided by collaborators in the United States, Italy and Spain. HLA class I and class II types, where available, came from metadata supplied by the sample provider rather than from assay-based typing. The prospective study material was composed of cDNA or gDNA derived from T cells, B-cell-depleted T cells, or PBMCs. The repertoires were made available in a free public database intended to serve as a resource for research on the immune response to SARS-CoV-2. Nearly every sample came with metadata listing a de-identified subject ID, COVID-19 status, age in years and sex. Deeply sampled blood TCRbeta repertoires from subjects exposed to, actively infected with, or recovered from COVID-19 were included in the dataset. Samples were obtained from the ongoing ImmuneRACE study (first 160 participants) and from about 1,300 subjects provided by 6 global collaborators. The research as a whole found: The quantity of clinical and demographic metadata differed by source and by participant and was supplied without curation.

Notes on this clone: Its cognate antigen has yet to be identified. Qualities for individual bases were not recorded, and no much larger clone is one base off.

TCRbeta CDR3 regions were amplified from genomic DNA by means of the immunoSEQ Assay, a bias-controlled multiplex PCR. Per the authors' processing: The number of nucleated cells in each sample was estimated from the amplification of reference gene primers within the assay. To quantify the absolute abundance of each unique TCRbeta CDR3 rearrangement, sequence reads were collapsed and filtered. Productive Simpson clonality was computed per sample as the square root of Simpson's diversity index over productive rearrangements. In TCRdb, the immuneACCESS table is reduced to in-frame sequences with V and J assigned. These tables do not hold every clone; where another copy was compared, an unresolved V gene accounts for under half, and the others remain unexplained. The V and J calls and clone size are taken from that table; D and trimming were inferred from the DNA. In all, the sample holds approximately 27,000 clones, and 88% of those were seen once. The top ten constitute more than 7% of the sample.

The collaborating institutions used their own protocols to collect whole blood in K2EDTA tubes. For TCRbeta analysis, collaborator samples were shipped as frozen whole blood, as isolated PBMCs, or as DNA extracted from either sample type. What was sequenced was peripheral blood. This TCR derives from a woman aged 45-65 years with active COVID-19.

The encoded CDR3 is CAISDQGGRSWNEQFF. The DNA sequence is as follows: TGTGCCATCAGTGATCAGGGGGGCCGATCCTGGAATGAGCAGTTCTTC. The chain is assembled from TRBV10-3 and TRBJ2-1, with TRBD1 perhaps the D gene, on 7 matching bases. CDR1 and CDR2, per the germline V gene, are ENHRY and SYGVKD. Reading from cysteine to phenylalanine, the CDR3 counts 16 amino acids. Kept here is only the CDR3 DNA, which spans 48 bases and is read in frame from base 1. V and J lose 3 bases and 7 bases, and a span of 19 bases separates them.